The present T cell receptor beta chain was sequenced within a study of blood T cell repertoires in COVID-19. Study as a whole: Sites across the United States, Italy and Spain contributed samples from acute and convalescent COVID-19.

This table comes from immunoSEQ multiplex PCR, and its TCRdb copy is limited to in-frame clones, with some not included. The sample carries about 120,000 clones, approximately 85% recorded once. Material for sequencing was peripheral blood. The receptor's source is a man aged 80 or over with acute or convalescent COVID-19.

DNA for the CDR3: TGTGCCAGTAGTGTGGGACAGGGGCCCTACGAGCAGTACTTC. Translating it yields CASSVGQGPYEQYF. The chain couples TRBV19 to TRBJ2-7, with 10 bases that match TRBD1. This CDR3 has 14 amino acids. V lost 5 bases and J lost 2; bases outside the gene matches: 3. The V gene's germline CDR1 is LNHDA and CDR2 SQIVND (reference sequence).